Below are 23 T cell receptor beta chains sequenced from a single sample in a study of T-cell reconstitution after alpha-beta-depleted transplantation in children. The TCRbeta library incorporated unique molecular identifiers. TCRdb reprocessed the PCR reads via MiXCR and lists one record per CDR3 protein. The data hold around 480,000 distinct CDR3 sequences, with 30% to 35% observed a single time. The specimen comprised PBMCs from the stem cell graft donor, sampled from the stem cell graft. The receptors here all came from a human donor who donated a stem cell graft to a child with aplastic anemia.

V usage is TRBV27 and J usage is TRBJ2-3, with 7 bases that match TRBD1. Germline V lookup: CDR1 MNHEY, CDR2 SMNVEV (reference sequence). The length of the CDR3 is 16 residues. J lost 1 base, V lost 4 bases, and 8 bases had no gene match. The CDR3 spells CASSSYRGSGTDTQYF. Written as DNA, the CDR3 is TGTGCCAGCAGTTCCTACAGGGGAAGTGGCACAGATACGCAGTATTTT.

The rearrangement joins TRBV11-2 to TRBJ2-5; TRBD2 matches at 11 bases. The V gene end was trimmed by 5 bases and the J gene end by 3 bases; junction bases not matched to a gene: 8. The germline V gene encodes CDR1 SGHAT and CDR2 FQNNGV. The CDR3 covers 16 residues. The CDR3 DNA sequence: TGTGCCAGCAGCGCCTTAGCGGGAGGGCATAAAGAGACCCAGTACTTC. It is translated as CASSALAGGHKETQYF.

The gene calls are TRBV7-2 and TRBJ2-5; 7 bases match TRBD1. The CDR3 is 14 residues long. Germline CDR1 is SGHTA and CDR2 is FQGNSA. V shed 2 bases and J 2 bases; nucleotides not matched to a gene: 2. The CDR3: CASSLSRGQETQYF. CDR3 DNA sequence: TGTGCCAGCAGCTTAAGCAGGGGGCAAGAGACCCAGTACTTC.

This chain links TRBV7-2 with TRBJ2-2, with TRBD2 matching 8 bases. J was trimmed by 0 bases and V by 7 bases; bases with no gene match: 1. The CDR3 has 14 residues. Germline CDR1 reads SGHTA; CDR2 reads FQGNSA. The CDR3 DNA sequence: TGTGCCAGCATAGCGGGACCGAACACCGGGGAGCTGTTTTTT. It translates to CASIAGPNTGELFF.

As to this clonotype: An end of the junction differs from the germline gene, which may be a read error. The V gene is TRBV15, the J gene TRBJ1-5, with TRBD1 matching 7 bases. The CDR3 contains 14 residues. Germline V gene lookup returns CDR1 LNHNV and CDR2 YYDKDF (reference sequence). The CDR3 nucleotides read TGTGCCACCAGCGGAGACAGGGTGAATCAGCCCCAGCATTTT. Translated: CATSGDRVNQPQHF.

The CDR3 nucleotides are TGTGCCTCTAGCGGAAAGCGCACAGATACGCAGTATTTT. It specifies CASSGKRTDTQYF. J is TRBJ2-3 and V is TRBV7-9; 7 nucleotides line up with TRBD2. Germline values: CDR1 SEHNR, CDR2 FQNEAQ (reference sequence). CDR3 length equals 13 residues. V lost 11 bases and J lost 1; bases outside the gene matches: 6.

The gene calls are TRBV9 and TRBJ2-2; D not resolved. There are 17 residues in the CDR3. Germline V gives CDR1 SGDLS, CDR2 YYNGEE. V was shortened by 0 bases and J by 0 bases, with 12 bases between the two germline ends. The CDR3 DNA reads TGTGCCAGCAGCGTAGCTCCCGCTGGGCCGAACACCGGGGAGCTGTTTTTT. As protein: CASSVAPAGPNTGELFF. Drawing the rest from reference TRBV9 and TRBJ2-2, the complete variable domain is DSGVTQTPKHLITATGQRVTLRCSPRSGDLSVYWYQQSLDQGLQFLIQYYNGEERAKGNILERFSAQQFPDLHSELNLSSLELGDSALYFCASSVAPAGPNTGELFFGEGSRLTVL.

This clonotype was observed a few times. The chain is built from TRBV7-6 and TRBJ2-7; 14 nucleotides align to TRBD2. Trimming cost V 4 bases and J 9 bases; bases outside gene matches: 8. Germline V lookup: CDR1 SGHVS, CDR2 FNYEAQ. The CDR3 extends over 15 amino acids. The CDR3 region has the DNA TGTGCCAGCAGCTCAACTCTGGGACTAGCGGGAGTGCAGTACTTC. Amino acids: CASSSTLGLAGVQYF.

The rearrangement uses TRBV5-4 and TRBJ2-1, with unresolved D. The CDR3 runs to 15 residues. CDR1 is SGHNT, CDR2 YYREEE, per germline (reference sequence). Trimming shortened V by 2 bases and J by 0 bases, and 9 bases separated the two germline ends. CDR3 protein: CASSFFGGSYNEQFF. The CDR3 nucleotides read TGTGCCAGCAGCTTTTTTGGTGGCTCCTACAATGAGCAGTTCTTC.

In its sample, this clonotype was seen a few times. This rearrangement joins TRBV20-1 to TRBJ2-2, with D perhaps TRBD2 (6 bases). V was trimmed by 4 bases and J by 7 bases, leaving 16 bases between them. Germline CDR1 reads DFQATT; CDR2 reads SNEGSKA (reference sequence). This CDR3 region has 14 residues. The CDR3 protein is CSATPTGADGELFF. The CDR3, as DNA: TGCAGTGCTACCCCGACGGGAGCGGACGGGGAGCTGTTTTTT.

The CDR3 DNA is TGCAGTGCCGACAGGCTCACAGATACGCAGTATTTT. Translating gives CSADRLTDTQYF. The chain employs TRBV20-1 and TRBJ2-3; D might be TRBD1 (6 bases). Trimming stripped 6 bases from V and 2 bases from J, with 9 bases between. CDR1 and CDR2 (germline): DFQATT, SNEGSKA (reference sequence). This CDR3 is built from 12 residues.

The rearrangement uses TRBV11-2 and TRBJ2-1, with TRBD2 matching over 10 bases. The CDR3 covers 19 residues. Looked up from germline, CDR1 is SGHAT and CDR2 is FQNNGV. The junction had 13 bases not matched to a gene; V was cut back by 5 bases and J by 0 bases. The CDR3 sequence is CASSIVPYSSGGSYNEQFF. CDR3 in DNA: TGTGCCAGCAGCATCGTCCCCTATTCTAGCGGGGGCTCCTACAATGAGCAGTTCTTC.

The genes are TRBV29-1 and TRBJ2-2; D might be TRBD2 (5 bases). The CDR3 contains 15 residues. The germline V gene encodes CDR1 SQVTM and CDR2 ANQGSEA. Trimming removed 5 bases at V and 6 bases at J, with 19 bases between. CDR3 residues: CSVLVGNVLSGELFF. The CDR3 coding sequence is TGCAGCGTTCTGGTCGGGAATGTACTTTCCGGGGAGCTGTTTTTT.

This clonotype has more than one count but fewer than ten. The rearrangement uses TRBV29-1 and TRBJ1-1; D is unresolved. CDR3 size: 13 residues. The V and J ends lost 0 bases and 3 bases respectively, with 8 bases between them. Germline-derived CDR1 and CDR2 are SQVTM and ANQGSEA. For the CDR3, the DNA is TGCAGCGTTGAAGATAAGGATTACACTGAAGCTTTCTTT. The encoded protein is CSVEDKDYTEAFF.

This clonotype appeared a few times. The chain has TRBV5-1 and TRBJ1-4; 8 bases are a match to TRBD1. V was pared by 2 bases and J by 7 bases, with 4 bases of the junction left unmatched. CDR1 is SGHRS and CDR2 is YFSETQ in the germline V gene. This CDR3 region has 14 residues. The CDR3 sequence is CASSFTGGGEKLFF. CDR3 nucleotides: TGCGCCAGCAGCTTTACAGGGGGTGGTGAAAAACTGTTTTTT.

The chain uses TRBV24-1 and TRBJ2-3, with D maybe TRBD1 (6 bases). CDR1 KGHDR and CDR2 SFDVKD come from the germline V gene. V was clipped by 9 bases and J by 4 bases, with 19 bases between them. The CDR3 length is 15 residues. CDR3 DNA: TGTGCCACCGGGGAACGGCAGGGGAGCCCAGATACGCAGTATTTT. Amino acids: CATGERQGSPDTQYF.

This clonotype was found a few times. This sequence joins TRBV12-3 or TRBV12-4 and TRBJ1-1, with D unresolved. The ends were cut back, 5 bases at V and 3 bases at J, with 10 bases in the middle. The CDR3 is made up of 13 amino acids. The CDR3 is CASSPRPDTEAFF. CDR3 coding DNA: TGTGCCAGCAGTCCCCGCCCTGACACTGAAGCTTTCTTT.

This clonotype was counted between two and nine times. The chain is built from TRBV6-2 or TRBV6-3 and TRBJ1-1; a possible D gene is TRBD1 (6 bases). With 5 bases removed from V and 0 bases from J, the gap between germline ends came to 13 bases. CDR3 length equals 15 residues. Germline assignment: CDR1 MNHEY and CDR2 SVGEGT. The CDR3 DNA follows: TGTGCCAGCAGTGGGATGGGACATTTGAACACTGAAGCTTTCTTT. It translates to CASSGMGHLNTEAFF.

This sequence joins TRBV20-1 and TRBJ1-1, with D perhaps matching TRBD1 (6 bases). The ends were cut back, 0 bases at V and 4 bases at J, with 18 bases in the middle. Germline V gene data show CDR1 as DFQATT and CDR2 as SNEGSKA (reference sequence). The CDR3 is 16 amino acids. For the CDR3, the DNA is TGCAGTGCTAGAGATCTTGGCAGGGGTTTCGGCACTGAAGCTTTCTTT. This codes for CSARDLGRGFGTEAFF.

The chain uses TRBV7-6 and TRBJ1-1; 8 positions match TRBD1. This CDR3 spans 17 amino acids. V was clipped by 4 bases and J by 3 bases; unmatched bases: 13. Germline V gene sequence: CDR1 SGHVS, CDR2 FNYEAQ. CDR3: CASSSFRGLRGYTEAFF. The CDR3 DNA reads TGTGCCAGCAGCTCGTTCAGGGGGCTCCGGGGGTACACTGAAGCTTTCTTT.

The J gene is TRBJ2-7, the V gene TRBV7-9; 10 bases match TRBD1. V was pared by 0 bases and J by 5 bases, with 10 bases of the junction left unmatched. The V gene's germline CDR1 is SEHNR and CDR2 FQNEAQ (reference sequence). This CDR3 region has 17 residues. In nucleotides, the CDR3 is TGTGCCAGCAGCTTAGCGAGCTCCGGGACAGGGGCCGACGAGCAGTACTTC. Translation gives CASSLASSGTGADEQYF.

This chain uses TRBV18 with TRBJ1-1; D is uncertain. Trimming took off 2 bases at V and 7 bases at J, with 11 bases between the two ends. Germline V gene sequence: CDR1 KGHSH, CDR2 LQKENI. This CDR3 has 13 amino acids. The CDR3 DNA follows: TGTGCCAGCTCACCAGGGCAGACGCTTGAAGCTTTCTTT. Its translation: CASSPGQTLEAFF.

The genes are TRBV10-3 and TRBJ2-7; 8 positions agree with TRBD2. The CDR3 length is 16 residues. J gave up 0 bases and V 3 bases, and 7 bases lay outside the gene matches. Germline CDR1 ENHRY, CDR2 SYGVKD. CDR3 sequence (DNA): TGTGCCATCAGTGATACGGGGGGGAGGAGCTCCTACGAGCAGTACGTC. This codes for CAISDTGGRSSYEQYV.